Listed below are T cell receptor beta chains from one sample, sequenced in a study of T cell responses to AZD1222 COVID-19 vaccine. Profiling relied on immunoSEQ multiplex PCR, and the TCRdb table lists in-frame clones only, not all of them. The repertoire holds more than 85,000 clones, with less than 90% as singletons. This specimen was peripheral blood, taken on day 0 of AZD1222 vaccination. These receptors all come from an adult in good health. Both conserved end residues are part of each CDR3. Each record gives: V gene, J gene, D gene, clone size, CDR3 DNA, CDR3 protein. The D gene is left open where the match is weak. Size values are once, few and many counts, or a class for expanded clones, and some rows have none.

>TRBV5-6|TRBJ1-1|.|few
TGTGCCAGCAGTTTCGTGGGGTCGACTGAAGCTTTCTTT
CASSFVGSTEAFF
>TRBV6-4|TRBJ2-1|.|once
TGTGCCAGCAGTGAGCAAGCGGACAATGAGCAGTTCTTC
CASSEQADNEQFF
>TRBV7-3|TRBJ2-1|TRBD1|.
TGTGCCAGCAGCTTACAGGGGGCTGATAATGAGCAGTTCTTC
CASSLQGADNEQFF
>TRBV6-5|TRBJ2-7|TRBD1|.
TGTGCCAGCAGTTACGACGGGACAGGGGACCACGAGCAGTACTTC
CASSYDGTGDHEQYF
>TRBV27|TRBJ2-5|TRBD2|.
TGTGCCAGCAGTTTATCCAACCTAGTAGCGGGAGTAAGGGAGACCCAGTACTTC
CASSLSNLVAGVRETQYF
>TRBV24-1|TRBJ1-1|.|.
TGTGCCACCAGTGAGAATTCCGGGTCGCAAGCTTTCTTT
CATSENSGSQAFF
>TRBV19|TRBJ1-3|.|.
TGTGCCAGTAGTTTTGCCCGGACAGTTGGAAACACCATATATTTT
CASSFARTVGNTIYF
>TRBV19|TRBJ1-6|TRBD1|.
TGTGCCAGTAGTGCCCGACAGGGGCGAAGCTCCTATAATTCACCCCTCCACTTT
CASSARQGRSSYNSPLHF
>TRBV6-5|TRBJ2-7|.|.
TGTGCCAGGAATCTTCCCTACGAGCAGTACTTC
CARNLPYEQYF
>TRBV19|TRBJ2-3|TRBD1|.
TGTGCCAGTAGTTCGGGACAGGGGGCAGATACGCAGTATTTT
CASSSGQGADTQYF
>TRBV28|TRBJ2-7|TRBD2|.
TGTGCCAGCAGTTTGGATGGGAGGGCCTTCGAGCAGTACTTC
CASSLDGRAFEQYF
>TRBV5-6|TRBJ1-1|TRBD1|once
TGTGCCAGCAGCTCCCGGACAGGGGGCATGAACACTGAAGCTTTCTTT
CASSSRTGGMNTEAFF
>TRBV5-8|TRBJ2-6|TRBD1|.
TGTGCCAGCAGCCCCCTGACAGGGCGGACTGGGGCCAACGTCCTGACTTTC
CASSPLTGRTGANVLTF
>TRBV27|TRBJ1-1|.|.
TGTGCCAGCCTTGGGAGTACGACTGAAGCTTTCTTT
CASLGSTTEAFF
>TRBV11-3|TRBJ2-7|.|.
TGTGCCAGCAGCTACTCGCAGGGGACCTACGAGCAGTACTTC
CASSYSQGTYEQYF
>TRBV7-8|TRBJ1-2|.|.
TGTGCCAGCAGCTTAGGGGGTTCAGTAACTAATGGCTACACCTTC
CASSLGGSVTNGYTF
>TRBV11-3|TRBJ1-6|.|.
TGTGCCAGCAGCTTGACAACTGGGAGCTCCTATAATTCACCCCTCCACTTT
CASSLTTGSSYNSPLHF